Following are 13 T cell receptor beta chains from one sample sequenced in a study of blood T cell repertoires in COVID-19. The method was immunoSEQ multiplex PCR; TCRdb's version includes in-frame clones alone and lacks a portion of them. The profile shows around 170,000 clones, 88% of them singletons. The specimen was PBMCs or T cells enriched from blood (not recorded which). Source of these receptors: a woman under 30 who had recovered from COVID-19.

This rearrangement joins TRBV29-1 to TRBJ1-1; D gene ambiguous. Trimming removed 4 bases from V and 1 base from J, with 4 bases in between. The CDR3 has 11 amino acids. CDR1 and CDR2 from the germline V gene are SQVTM and ANQGSEA. The chain's CDR3 is CSVVWNTEAFF. The CDR3 DNA follows: TGCAGCGTTGTATGGAACACTGAAGCTTTCTTT.

Within the sample, this clone is medium-sized. The rearrangement uses TRBV25-1 and TRBJ2-5; 11 bases fit TRBD2. The CDR3 contains 18 residues. Germline V gene sequence: CDR1 MGHDK, CDR2 SYGVNS. J gave up 0 bases and V 5 bases, and 11 bases lay outside the gene matches. The CDR3, as DNA: TGTGCCAGCAGTATACAGGGTGAACTAGCGGGGGACCAAGAGACCCAGTACTTC. Protein product: CASSIQGELAGDQETQYF.

The chain couples TRBV7-8 to TRBJ1-2; D gene unclear. With 1 base removed from V and 3 bases from J, the gap between germline ends came to 6 bases. CDR1 and CDR2 (germline): SGHVS, FQNEAQ. This CDR3 contains 13 residues. CDR3 sequence reads: CASSLDRYYGYTF. The CDR3 DNA sequence: TGTGCCAGCAGCTTAGACAGATACTATGGCTACACCTTC. Full variable domain (outside the CDR3, taken from reference TRBV7-8 and TRBJ1-2): GAGVSQSPRYKVAKRGQDVALRCDPISGHVSLFWYQQALGQGPEFLTYFQNEAQLDKSGLPSDRFFAERPEGSVSTLKIQRTQQEDSAVYLCASSLDRYYGYTFGSGTRLTVV.

The J gene is TRBJ2-4, the V gene TRBV7-3, with 9 bases lining up with TRBD1. The length of the CDR3 is 14 residues. V lost 5 bases to trimming and J lost 8 bases; unmatched junction nucleotides: 7. Germline V gene lookup returns CDR1 SGHTA and CDR2 FQGTGA. CDR3 amino acids: CASSTGQGVDIQYF. CDR3 DNA sequence: TGTGCCAGCAGCACGGGACAGGGTGTGGACATTCAGTACTTC.

V usage is TRBV2 and J usage is TRBJ1-2; TRBD1 might be the D (5 bases). The CDR3 length is 13 residues. Trimming removed 9 bases at V and 8 bases at J, with 19 bases between. Germline V lookup: CDR1 SNHLY, CDR2 FYNNEI. The CDR3 DNA reads as TGTGCCAGGACACCGGGGGTTTTGGGAGGCTACACCTTC. This translates into CARTPGVLGGYTF.

The rearrangement uses TRBV7-2 and TRBJ1-2; no reliable D call. Germline CDR1 reads SGHTA; CDR2 reads FQGNSA. Trimming cost V 5 bases and J 4 bases, with 11 bases left between them. The CDR3 contains 13 residues. The CDR3 coding sequence is TGTGCCAGCAGCCTCGACATCTCCTATGGCTACACCTTC. This encodes CASSLDISYGYTF.

In DNA form, the CDR3 reads TGTGCCAGCAGCTTCGGTGAAACAGGGGGCTCTGGAAACACCATATATTTT. Its translation is CASSFGETGGSGNTIYF. The chain employs TRBV5-6 and TRBJ1-3; 8 nucleotides line up with TRBD1. Trimming at V came to 2 bases and at J to 0 bases, leaving 7 bases not matched to a gene. CDR3 length: 17 amino acids. The germline V gene has CDR1 SGHDT and CDR2 YYEEEE.

The CDR3 loop is CASMSGGGTEAFF. DNA for the CDR3: TGTGCCAGCATGAGCGGGGGAGGGACTGAAGCTTTCTTT. The V and J genes are TRBV28 and TRBJ1-1; the D gene is possibly TRBD1 (5 bases). Germline V gene data show CDR1 as MDHEN and CDR2 as SYDVKM. Trimming stripped 7 bases from V and 5 bases from J, with 14 bases between. The CDR3 totals 13 residues.

In its sample, this clone was seen once. The chain couples TRBV19 to TRBJ2-7, with 13 bases matching TRBD2. Losses at the gene ends were 6 bases for V and 5 bases for J; bases not matched to a gene: 4. The V gene's germline CDR1 is LNHDA and CDR2 SQIVND (reference sequence). The CDR3 loop spans 14 amino acids. The CDR3 sequence is CASRGTSGINEQYF. The CDR3 DNA reads as TGTGCCAGTAGGGGGACTAGCGGGATAAACGAGCAGTACTTC.

This chain links TRBV5-4 with TRBJ2-7; D not certain. Germline V gene data show CDR1 as SGHNT and CDR2 as YYREEE (reference sequence). Trimming left V 0 bases short and J 2 bases short, with 9 bases between. There are 14 residues in the CDR3. CDR3 amino acids: CASSLGPYPYEQYF. The DNA for the CDR3 is TGTGCCAGCAGCTTGGGCCCCTACCCCTACGAGCAGTACTTC.

The chain joins TRBV2 to TRBJ1-5; the match to TRBD1 covers 8 bases. The V gene end was trimmed by 7 bases and the J gene end by 9 bases; junction bases not matched to a gene: 8. CDR3 length: 13 amino acids. Germline V gene sequence: CDR1 SNHLY, CDR2 FYNNEI. CDR3 protein: CASTTGGERPQHF. The CDR3 DNA sequence: TGTGCCAGCACCACAGGGGGAGAGCGGCCCCAGCATTTT.

The V gene is TRBV28, the J gene TRBJ2-7; perhaps TRBD1 as D (7 bases). The germline V gene has CDR1 MDHEN and CDR2 SYDVKM. The CDR3 extends over 17 amino acids. V was pared by 4 bases and J by 6 bases, with 25 bases between. CDR3 sequence (DNA): TGTGCCAGCAGTTCCCCTCGAGGGGGCGGACTAATGAGCGAGCAGTACTTC. It encodes CASSSPRGGGLMSEQYF.

V and J are TRBV27 and TRBJ2-5, with TRBD2 identical over 8 bases. The CDR3 is 19 residues long. With 5 bases clipped from V and 3 bases from J, the junction kept 20 bases outside the gene matches. Germline V lookup: CDR1 MNHEY, CDR2 SMNVEV (reference sequence). The CDR3 protein is CASSRFLPAGGAPKETQYF. Written as DNA, the CDR3 is TGTGCCAGCAGTCGTTTTTTACCCGCGGGGGGTGCCCCTAAAGAGACCCAGTACTTC.